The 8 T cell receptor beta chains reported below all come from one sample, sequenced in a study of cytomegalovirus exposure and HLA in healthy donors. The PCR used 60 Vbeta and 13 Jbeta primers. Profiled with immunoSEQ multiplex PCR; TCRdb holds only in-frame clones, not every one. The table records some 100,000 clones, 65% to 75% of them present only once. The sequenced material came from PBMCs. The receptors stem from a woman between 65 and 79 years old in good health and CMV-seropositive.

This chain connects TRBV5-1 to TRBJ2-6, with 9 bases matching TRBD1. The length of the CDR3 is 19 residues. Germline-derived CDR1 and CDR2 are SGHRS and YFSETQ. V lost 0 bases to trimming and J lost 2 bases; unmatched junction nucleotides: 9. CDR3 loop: CASSLAPTGGSAGANVLTF. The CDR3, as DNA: TGCGCCAGCAGCTTGGCCCCGACAGGGGGTTCTGCTGGGGCCAACGTCCTGACTTTC. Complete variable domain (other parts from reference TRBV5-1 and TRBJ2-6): KAGVTQTPRYLIKTRGQQVTLSCSPISGHRSVSWYQQTPGQGLQFLFEYFSETQRNKGNFPGRFSGRQFSNSRSEMNVSTLELGDSALYLCASSLAPTGGSAGANVLTFGAGSRLTVL.

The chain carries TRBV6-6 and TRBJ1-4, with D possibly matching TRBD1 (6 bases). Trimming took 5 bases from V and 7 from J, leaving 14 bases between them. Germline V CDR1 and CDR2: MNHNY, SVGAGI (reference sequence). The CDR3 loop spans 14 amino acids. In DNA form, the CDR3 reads TGTGCCAGCAGTCAACCCGGACAGTTTGAAAAACTGTTTTTT. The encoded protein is CASSQPGQFEKLFF.

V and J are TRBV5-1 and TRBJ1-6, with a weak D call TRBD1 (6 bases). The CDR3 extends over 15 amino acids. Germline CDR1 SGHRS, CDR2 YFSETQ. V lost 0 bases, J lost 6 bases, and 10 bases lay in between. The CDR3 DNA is TGCGCCAGCAGCTTGGATGGGGGCTTTAATTCACCCCTCCACTTT. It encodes CASSLDGGFNSPLHF.

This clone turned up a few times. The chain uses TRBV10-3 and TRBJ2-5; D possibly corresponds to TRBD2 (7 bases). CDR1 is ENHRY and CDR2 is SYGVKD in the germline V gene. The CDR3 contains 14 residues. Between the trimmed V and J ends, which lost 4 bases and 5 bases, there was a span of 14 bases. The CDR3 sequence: CAISVRGAEETQYF. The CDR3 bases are TGTGCCATCAGTGTTCGGGGGGCTGAGGAGACCCAGTACTTC.

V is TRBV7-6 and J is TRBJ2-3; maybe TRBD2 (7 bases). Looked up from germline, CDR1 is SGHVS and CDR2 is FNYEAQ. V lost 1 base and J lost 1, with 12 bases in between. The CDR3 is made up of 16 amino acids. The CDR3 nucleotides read TGTGCCAGCAGCTTAGGGGAGGGGGGGCGCACAGATACGCAGTATTTT. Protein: CASSLGEGGRTDTQYF.

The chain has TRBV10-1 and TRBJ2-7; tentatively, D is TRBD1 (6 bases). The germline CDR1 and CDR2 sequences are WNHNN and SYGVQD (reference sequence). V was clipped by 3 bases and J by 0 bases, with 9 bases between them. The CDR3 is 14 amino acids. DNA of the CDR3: TGCGCCAGCAGTGAACAGGGCTCCTCCTACGAGCAGTACTTC. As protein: CASSEQGSSYEQYF.

The DNA of the CDR3 is TGTGCCAGCAGCCCAAGCCGGGGGACAGGCTATGGCTACACCTTC. It encodes CASSPSRGTGYGYTF. The chain carries TRBV28 and TRBJ1-2; TRBD1 aligns across 8 bases. The V gene end was trimmed by 6 bases and the J gene end by 4 bases; junction bases not matched to a gene: 10. The germline V gene encodes CDR1 MDHEN and CDR2 SYDVKM. The CDR3 spans 15 residues.

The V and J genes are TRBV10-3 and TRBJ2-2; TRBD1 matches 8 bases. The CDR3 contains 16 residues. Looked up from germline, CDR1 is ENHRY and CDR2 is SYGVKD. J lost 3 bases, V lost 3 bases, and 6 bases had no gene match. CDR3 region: CAISDQGAIDTGELFF. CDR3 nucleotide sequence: TGTGCCATCAGTGACCAGGGGGCTATCGACACCGGGGAGCTGTTTTTT.